This is a list of T cell receptor beta chains from one sample in a study of cytomegalovirus exposure and HLA in healthy donors. Sequencing was performed with immunoSEQ multiplex PCR; in TCRdb, only in-frame clones are kept and a portion is missing. Its clone listing holds about 130,000 clones. Sequenced material: PBMCs. The source of these receptors is a man between 40 and 49 years old in good health and CMV-seronegative. Both conserved end residues are part of each CDR3. The D gene is left open where the match is weak.

v_call: TRBV25-1
j_call: TRBJ2-7
d_call: NA
cdr3_aa: CASSESRADLYEQYF
cdr3_nt: TGTGCCAGCAGTGAGTCGAGGGCGGACCTATACGAGCAGTACTTC

v_call: TRBV6-5
j_call: TRBJ1-6
d_call: TRBD1
cdr3_aa: CASSYSTGVGISPLHF
cdr3_nt: TGTGCCAGCAGTTACTCGACAGGGGTTGGTATTTCACCCCTCCACTTT

v_call: TRBV11-3
j_call: TRBJ2-7
d_call: TRBD1
cdr3_aa: CASSDRVIYEQYF
cdr3_nt: TGTGCCAGTTCGGACAGGGTCATCTACGAGCAGTACTTC

v_call: TRBV10-3
j_call: TRBJ1-3
d_call: NA
cdr3_aa: CAISEGATAGNTIYF
cdr3_nt: TGTGCCATCAGTGAGGGGGCGACAGCTGGAAACACCATATATTTT

v_call: TRBV2
j_call: TRBJ2-1
d_call: TRBD2
cdr3_aa: CAGGSRSPFF
cdr3_nt: TGTGCCGGCGGGAGTCGAAGTCCGTTCTTC

v_call: TRBV9
j_call: TRBJ2-3
d_call: NA
cdr3_aa: CASSVQRNTDTQYF
cdr3_nt: TGTGCCAGCAGCGTACAGAGGAACACAGATACGCAGTATTTT

v_call: TRBV27
j_call: TRBJ2-2
d_call: NA
cdr3_aa: CASSTGLNTGELFF
cdr3_nt: TGTGCCAGCAGTACCGGGTTAAACACCGGGGAGCTGTTTTTT

v_call: TRBV25-1
j_call: TRBJ2-1
d_call: TRBD2
cdr3_aa: CASSEGSSGRVNEQFF
cdr3_nt: TGTGCCAGCAGTGAAGGTTCTAGCGGGAGGGTGAATGAGCAGTTCTTC

v_call: TRBV25-1
j_call: TRBJ1-1
d_call: NA
cdr3_aa: CASSLMGQKAFF
cdr3_nt: TGTGCCAGCAGCCTGATGGGGCAGAAAGCTTTCTTT

v_call: TRBV5-6
j_call: TRBJ2-7
d_call: NA
cdr3_aa: CASSLAFSVTPLVEQYF
cdr3_nt: TGTGCCAGCAGCTTGGCTTTTTCCGTGACTCCCCTTGTCGAGCAGTACTTC

v_call: TRBV2
j_call: TRBJ2-7
d_call: TRBD2
cdr3_aa: CASGRGLAVYEQYF
cdr3_nt: TGTGCCAGCGGCAGAGGACTAGCGGTTTACGAGCAGTACTTC

v_call: TRBV6-4
j_call: TRBJ1-1
d_call: TRBD1
cdr3_aa: CASSERTGGRNTEAFF
cdr3_nt: TGTGCCAGCAGTGAACGGACAGGGGGAAGGAACACTGAAGCTTTCTTT

v_call: TRBV19
j_call: TRBJ2-7
d_call: NA
cdr3_aa: CASRSTGSSYEQYF
cdr3_nt: TGTGCCAGTAGATCTACAGGGAGCTCCTACGAGCAGTACTTC

v_call: TRBV6-1
j_call: TRBJ2-2
d_call: TRBD1
cdr3_aa: CASSEGTGGAGELFF
cdr3_nt: TGTGCCAGCAGTGAAGGGACAGGGGGCGCCGGGGAGCTGTTTTTT

v_call: TRBV30
j_call: TRBJ2-2
d_call: TRBD1
cdr3_aa: CAWSVQGVGELFF
cdr3_nt: TGTGCCTGGAGTGTACAGGGGGTCGGGGAGCTGTTTTTT

v_call: TRBV6-1
j_call: TRBJ2-1
d_call: TRBD1
cdr3_aa: CASTGTGWHNEQFF
cdr3_nt: TGTGCCAGTACCGGGACAGGGTGGCACAATGAGCAGTTCTTC

v_call: TRBV28
j_call: TRBJ2-7
d_call: NA
cdr3_aa: CASSLIGESGYEQYF
cdr3_nt: TGTGCCAGCAGTTTAATCGGGGAGAGTGGGTACGAGCAGTACTTC

v_call: TRBV7-2
j_call: TRBJ2-1
d_call: TRBD2
cdr3_aa: CASNDILAGFGNEQFF
cdr3_nt: TGTGCCAGCAACGATATTCTAGCGGGCTTTGGCAATGAGCAGTTCTTC

v_call: TRBV2
j_call: TRBJ1-1
d_call: TRBD1
cdr3_aa: CASSGTGYNTEAFF
cdr3_nt: TGTGCCAGCAGTGGGACAGGTTACAACACTGAAGCTTTCTTT

v_call: TRBV6-1
j_call: TRBJ2-1
d_call: TRBD2
cdr3_aa: CASRELAGGPGEQFF
cdr3_nt: TGTGCCAGCAGGGAACTAGCGGGAGGGCCAGGAGAGCAGTTCTTC

v_call: TRBV19
j_call: TRBJ1-1
d_call: NA
cdr3_aa: CASSIVRAGAQDTEAFF
cdr3_nt: TGTGCCAGTAGTATAGTCCGGGCAGGGGCCCAGGACACTGAAGCTTTCTTT

v_call: TRBV2
j_call: TRBJ2-3
d_call: TRBD2
cdr3_aa: CASCLAGVTDTQYF
cdr3_nt: TGTGCCAGCTGCTTGGCGGGAGTCACAGATACGCAGTATTTT

v_call: TRBV7-7
j_call: TRBJ1-5
d_call: NA
cdr3_aa: CALGGTHYSNQPQHF
cdr3_nt: TGTGCACTGGGGGGAACCCACTATAGCAATCAGCCCCAGCATTTT

v_call: TRBV11-3
j_call: TRBJ2-5
d_call: NA
cdr3_aa: CASSPRSNRETQYF
cdr3_nt: TGTGCCAGCAGCCCTCGGTCGAATCGAGAGACCCAGTACTTC

v_call: TRBV7-6
j_call: TRBJ2-3
d_call: NA
cdr3_aa: CASSTSGVSTDTQYF
cdr3_nt: TGTGCCAGCAGCACTAGTGGGGTTAGCACAGATACGCAGTATTTT

v_call: TRBV5-1
j_call: TRBJ1-4
d_call: NA
cdr3_aa: CASSLQGLPNEKLFF
cdr3_nt: TGCGCCAGCAGCTTACAGGGTCTGCCTAATGAAAAACTGTTTTTT

v_call: TRBV7-9
j_call: TRBJ1-4
d_call: NA
cdr3_aa: CASSLDGPGGEKLFF
cdr3_nt: TGTGCCAGCAGCTTGGACGGGCCGGGGGGGGAAAAACTGTTTTTT

v_call: TRBV4-2
j_call: TRBJ2-1
d_call: NA
cdr3_aa: CASSQTSSLYNEQFF
cdr3_nt: TGTGCCAGCAGCCAAACTAGTTCCCTCTACAATGAGCAGTTCTTC

v_call: TRBV9
j_call: TRBJ2-7
d_call: TRBD2
cdr3_aa: CASSVFGGLAGRTPSF
cdr3_nt: TGTGCCAGCAGCGTTTTCGGGGGACTAGCGGGACGAACCCCTTCCTTC

v_call: TRBV7-2
j_call: TRBJ1-5
d_call: NA
cdr3_aa: CASSTWTASNQPQHF
cdr3_nt: TGTGCCAGCAGCACCTGGACTGCTAGCAATCAGCCCCAGCATTTT

v_call: TRBV7-8
j_call: TRBJ2-5
d_call: TRBD2
cdr3_aa: CASSLLRTSGRGVTQYF
cdr3_nt: TGTGCCAGCAGCTTACTCCGGACTAGCGGGAGAGGGGTGACCCAGTACTTC

v_call: TRBV28
j_call: TRBJ2-2
d_call: NA
cdr3_aa: CASSWATGELFF
cdr3_nt: TGTGCCAGCAGTTGGGCCACCGGGGAGCTGTTTTTT

v_call: TRBV7-9
j_call: TRBJ2-1
d_call: TRBD1
cdr3_aa: CASSFLPDRGRSNEQFF
cdr3_nt: TGTGCCAGCAGCTTCCTCCCCGACAGGGGGAGGAGTAATGAGCAGTTCTTC

v_call: TRBV6-5
j_call: TRBJ1-2
d_call: NA
cdr3_aa: CASSTSSIVPGYTF
cdr3_nt: TGTGCCAGCAGCACTTCAAGCATTGTCCCGGGCTACACCTTC

v_call: TRBV7-8
j_call: TRBJ1-1
d_call: TRBD1
cdr3_aa: CASSSTLDRVKTEAFF
cdr3_nt: TGTGCCAGCAGCTCGACCCTGGACAGGGTTAAAACTGAAGCTTTCTTT

v_call: TRBV7-2
j_call: TRBJ2-3
d_call: NA
cdr3_aa: CASSLEVSSFLGDTQYF
cdr3_nt: TGTGCCAGCAGCTTAGAGGTTAGCTCCTTCCTAGGAGATACGCAGTATTTT

v_call: TRBV10-2
j_call: TRBJ1-5
d_call: NA
cdr3_aa: CASSPLGEPQHF
cdr3_nt: TGCGCCAGCAGTCCTCTGGGCGAGCCCCAGCATTTT

v_call: TRBV7-2
j_call: TRBJ1-3
d_call: NA
cdr3_aa: CASSFGPSSGNTIYF
cdr3_nt: TGTGCCAGCAGCTTTGGGCCGAGCTCTGGAAACACCATATATTTT

v_call: TRBV29-1
j_call: TRBJ1-2
d_call: NA
cdr3_aa: CSVEGMGHRNYGYTF
cdr3_nt: TGCAGCGTTGAGGGGATGGGACACAGAAACTATGGCTACACCTTC

v_call: TRBV7-9
j_call: TRBJ2-7
d_call: TRBD1
cdr3_aa: CASSLTGGQRDEQYF
cdr3_nt: TGTGCCAGCAGCTTAACTGGGGGACAGAGAGACGAGCAGTACTTC

v_call: TRBV27
j_call: TRBJ1-1
d_call: TRBD1
cdr3_aa: CASSPGLKTGGTEAFF
cdr3_nt: TGTGCCAGCAGTCCAGGACTCAAAACAGGGGGCACTGAAGCTTTCTTT

v_call: TRBV6-6
j_call: TRBJ2-7
d_call: TRBD2
cdr3_aa: CASSYSGTSPEQYF
cdr3_nt: TGTGCCAGCAGTTACTCCGGGACTAGCCCCGAGCAGTACTTC

v_call: TRBV13
j_call: TRBJ2-2
d_call: TRBD1
cdr3_aa: CASKQGSVGELFF
cdr3_nt: TGTGCCTCAAAACAGGGGTCGGTCGGGGAGCTGTTTTTT

v_call: TRBV6-5
j_call: TRBJ2-7
d_call: NA
cdr3_aa: CASSPQVTYEQYF
cdr3_nt: TGTGCCAGCAGTCCCCAGGTTACCTACGAGCAGTACTTC

v_call: TRBV5-1
j_call: TRBJ2-3
d_call: NA
cdr3_aa: CASKQGRTDTQYF
cdr3_nt: TGCGCCAGCAAGCAGGGCCGAACAGATACGCAGTATTTT

v_call: TRBV4-3
j_call: TRBJ2-5
d_call: TRBD2
cdr3_aa: CASSQGDYAQETQYF
cdr3_nt: TGCGCCAGCAGCCAAGGGGACTACGCTCAGGAGACCCAGTACTTC

v_call: TRBV11-3
j_call: TRBJ2-6
d_call: NA
cdr3_aa: CASSLGRTAGANVLTF
cdr3_nt: TGTGCCAGCAGCTTAGGGAGGACAGCTGGGGCCAACGTCCTGACTTTC

v_call: TRBV11-3
j_call: TRBJ2-7
d_call: NA
cdr3_aa: CASSRYTYEQYF
cdr3_nt: TGTGCCAGCAGCCGATATACCTACGAGCAGTACTTC

v_call: TRBV4-1
j_call: TRBJ2-7
d_call: NA
cdr3_aa: CASSQVQTSYEQYF
cdr3_nt: TGCGCCAGCAGCCAAGTACAGACCTCCTACGAGCAGTACTTC

v_call: TRBV5-8
j_call: TRBJ2-5
d_call: TRBD1
cdr3_aa: CASNRGQGGIETQYF
cdr3_nt: TGTGCCAGCAACCGGGGACAGGGAGGTATAGAGACCCAGTACTTC